These T cell receptor beta chains were read from a single sample in a study of control samples from healthy donors and cancer patients. Here immunoSEQ multiplex PCR was the method, and the copy in TCRdb shows in-frame clones only, minus some. The profile shows under 7,500 clones, around 82% of them singletons. The sequencing input was PBMCs. These receptors came from a man between 65 and 79 years old with lung cancer. Both conserved end residues are part of each CDR3. Each record gives: D gene, V gene, J gene, clone size, CDR3 protein, CDR3 DNA. A D gene is named only where the DNA matches it firmly. Clone size is shown for a subset of rows, as once, few, many or a class of expanded clone.

d_call: -
v_call: TRBV10-2
j_call: TRBJ2-3
clone_size: -
cdr3_aa: CASRTGTDTQYF
cdr3_nt: TGCGCCAGCCGAACAGGGACAGATACGCAGTATTTT

d_call: -
v_call: TRBV5-4
j_call: TRBJ1-3
clone_size: -
cdr3_aa: CASSLVGGNTIYF
cdr3_nt: TGTGCCAGCAGCTTGGTTGGGGGAAACACCATATATTTT

d_call: TRBD2
v_call: TRBV19
j_call: TRBJ2-1
clone_size: few
cdr3_aa: CASSPLRAGGHEQFF
cdr3_nt: TGTGCCAGTAGTCCCCTAAGGGCGGGGGGGCATGAGCAGTTCTTC

d_call: TRBD2
v_call: TRBV19
j_call: TRBJ2-1
clone_size: -
cdr3_aa: CASSLGRGDYNEQFF
cdr3_nt: TGTGCCAGTAGTCTTGGTCGGGGGGACTACAATGAGCAGTTCTTC

d_call: TRBD2
v_call: TRBV7-6
j_call: TRBJ2-1
clone_size: -
cdr3_aa: CASSLRPTSGRGGSSNEQFF
cdr3_nt: TGTGCCAGCAGCTTAAGGCCAACTAGCGGGAGGGGTGGATCTAGTAATGAGCAGTTCTTC

d_call: TRBD1
v_call: TRBV4-1
j_call: TRBJ2-2
clone_size: -
cdr3_aa: CASSQAQTGPNTGELFF
cdr3_nt: TGCGCCAGCAGCCAAGCCCAGACAGGGCCGAACACCGGGGAGCTGTTTTTT

d_call: TRBD2
v_call: TRBV7-7
j_call: TRBJ2-2
clone_size: -
cdr3_aa: CASSISSGSPGTGELFF
cdr3_nt: TGTGCCAGCAGCATCTCTAGCGGGAGTCCGGGCACCGGGGAGCTGTTTTTT

d_call: TRBD1
v_call: TRBV27
j_call: TRBJ2-1
clone_size: -
cdr3_aa: CASSTRQGRLDEQFF
cdr3_nt: TGTGCCAGCAGTACGCGACAGGGGAGGTTGGATGAGCAGTTCTTC

d_call: -
v_call: TRBV6-4
j_call: TRBJ1-1
clone_size: -
cdr3_aa: CASSDSDNTEAFF
cdr3_nt: TGTGCCAGCAGTGACTCGGACAACACTGAAGCTTTCTTT

d_call: -
v_call: TRBV9
j_call: TRBJ1-2
clone_size: -
cdr3_aa: CASSAGRTAYGYTF
cdr3_nt: TGTGCCAGCAGCGCCGGGAGGACGGCCTATGGCTACACCTTC

d_call: -
v_call: TRBV4-1
j_call: TRBJ2-1
clone_size: -
cdr3_aa: CASSQEKGEQFF
cdr3_nt: TGCGCCAGCAGCCAAGAAAAGGGTGAGCAGTTCTTC

d_call: TRBD2
v_call: TRBV15
j_call: TRBJ2-3
clone_size: -
cdr3_aa: CATSSLRLAGEDTQYF
cdr3_nt: TGTGCCACCAGCAGCCTCAGACTAGCGGGAGAAGATACGCAGTATTTT

d_call: -
v_call: TRBV6-6
j_call: TRBJ2-7
clone_size: -
cdr3_aa: CASSLLPAYEQYF
cdr3_nt: TGTGCCAGCAGTCTGCTGCCGGCCTACGAGCAGTACTTC

d_call: TRBD2
v_call: TRBV23-1
j_call: TRBJ2-3
clone_size: few
cdr3_aa: CASSQGKTSPNTDTQYF
cdr3_nt: TGCGCCAGCAGTCAGGGAAAGACTAGCCCGAACACAGATACGCAGTATTTT

d_call: -
v_call: TRBV7-2
j_call: TRBJ2-2
clone_size: -
cdr3_aa: CASSPSLANANTGELFF
cdr3_nt: TGTGCCAGCAGCCCCTCCTTGGCAAACGCGAACACCGGGGAGCTGTTTTTT

d_call: -
v_call: TRBV7-9
j_call: TRBJ2-6
clone_size: -
cdr3_aa: CASSRYSGANVLTF
cdr3_nt: TGTGCCAGCAGCCGGTACTCTGGGGCCAACGTCCTGACTTTC

d_call: -
v_call: TRBV27
j_call: TRBJ2-1
clone_size: -
cdr3_aa: CASSLLGGSGHEQFF
cdr3_nt: TGTGCCAGCAGTCTTCTGGGCGGATCGGGACATGAGCAGTTCTTC

d_call: -
v_call: TRBV7-8
j_call: TRBJ2-5
clone_size: -
cdr3_aa: CASSLGDGETQYF
cdr3_nt: TGTGCCAGCAGCTTGGGCGACGGAGAGACCCAGTACTTC

d_call: TRBD2
v_call: TRBV15
j_call: TRBJ2-1
clone_size: -
cdr3_aa: CATSRYVGTSGNNEQFF
cdr3_nt: TGTGCCACCAGCAGATACGTCGGGACTAGCGGGAACAATGAGCAGTTCTTC

d_call: -
v_call: TRBV21-1
j_call: TRBJ2-5
clone_size: -
cdr3_aa: CASSNRTSSQETQYF
cdr3_nt: TGTGCCAGCAGCAACCGGACTAGCTCCCAAGAGACCCAGTACTTC

d_call: TRBD2
v_call: TRBV10-2
j_call: TRBJ2-2
clone_size: once
cdr3_aa: CASRRAGLAGGTGELFF
cdr3_nt: TGCGCCAGCAGGAGAGCCGGACTAGCGGGAGGGACCGGGGAGCTGTTTTTT

d_call: -
v_call: TRBV2
j_call: TRBJ1-6
clone_size: -
cdr3_aa: CASSEAAGNSYNSPLHF
cdr3_nt: TGTGCCAGCAGTGAAGCCGCAGGGAACTCCTATAATTCACCCCTCCACTTT

d_call: -
v_call: TRBV9
j_call: TRBJ1-1
clone_size: -
cdr3_aa: CASSGNPGTADTEAFF
cdr3_nt: TGTGCCAGCAGCGGAAACCCCGGGACGGCGGACACTGAAGCTTTCTTT

d_call: -
v_call: TRBV21-1
j_call: TRBJ1-2
clone_size: -
cdr3_aa: CASNLKGRGGYTF
cdr3_nt: TGTGCCAGCAACCTTAAAGGCAGGGGGGGCTACACCTTC

d_call: -
v_call: TRBV28
j_call: TRBJ2-7
clone_size: -
cdr3_aa: CASRSGRQAIYEQYF
cdr3_nt: TGTGCCAGCAGATCAGGGCGACAGGCGATCTACGAGCAGTACTTC

d_call: TRBD2
v_call: TRBV4-3
j_call: TRBJ2-3
clone_size: few
cdr3_aa: CASSQGLAGSNADTQYF
cdr3_nt: TGCGCCAGCAGCCAGGGACTAGCGGGGAGCAATGCAGATACGCAGTATTTT

d_call: -
v_call: TRBV11-2
j_call: TRBJ1-4
clone_size: -
cdr3_aa: CASSSWTRVRATNEKLFF
cdr3_nt: TGTGCCAGCAGCTCCTGGACCAGGGTTCGTGCAACTAATGAAAAACTGTTTTTT

d_call: TRBD1
v_call: TRBV7-9
j_call: TRBJ2-7
clone_size: -
cdr3_aa: CASSFRDRGFYEQYF
cdr3_nt: TGTGCCAGCAGCTTCCGGGACAGGGGGTTCTACGAGCAGTACTTC

d_call: -
v_call: TRBV28
j_call: TRBJ1-2
clone_size: -
cdr3_aa: CASSPDSSYGYTF
cdr3_nt: TGTGCCAGCAGCCCGGACAGCTCCTATGGCTACACCTTC

d_call: -
v_call: TRBV10-3
j_call: TRBJ1-5
clone_size: few
cdr3_aa: CAIRGEGTNQPQHF
cdr3_nt: TGTGCCATCAGGGGGGAAGGGACGAATCAGCCCCAGCATTTT

d_call: -
v_call: TRBV11-2
j_call: TRBJ2-2
clone_size: -
cdr3_aa: CASSLGGSRTGELFF
cdr3_nt: TGTGCCAGCAGCTTAGGGGGGTCGAGAACCGGGGAGCTGTTTTTT

d_call: -
v_call: TRBV7-2
j_call: TRBJ2-5
clone_size: -
cdr3_aa: CASSLFETQYF
cdr3_nt: TGTGCCAGCAGCTTATTCGAGACCCAGTACTTC

d_call: -
v_call: TRBV5-6
j_call: TRBJ2-7
clone_size: -
cdr3_aa: CASSPEGTRITYEQYF
cdr3_nt: TGTGCCAGCAGCCCGGAGGGGACAAGGATTACCTACGAGCAGTACTTC

d_call: -
v_call: TRBV27
j_call: TRBJ1-5
clone_size: -
cdr3_aa: CASGDPSGYGRPQHF
cdr3_nt: TGTGCCAGCGGAGACCCCAGCGGATACGGCAGGCCCCAGCATTTT

d_call: -
v_call: TRBV5-1
j_call: TRBJ1-1
clone_size: -
cdr3_aa: CASSLAVGKGNTEAFF
cdr3_nt: TGCGCCAGCAGCTTGGCAGTCGGTAAGGGAAACACTGAAGCTTTCTTT

d_call: -
v_call: TRBV18
j_call: TRBJ1-2
clone_size: -
cdr3_aa: CASSPLDVPLYGYTF
cdr3_nt: TGTGCCAGCTCACCACTCGATGTACCCCTCTATGGCTACACCTTC

d_call: TRBD1
v_call: TRBV6-6
j_call: TRBJ1-5
clone_size: -
cdr3_aa: CASRTGQGNQPQHF
cdr3_nt: TGTGCCAGCAGGACGGGACAGGGGAATCAGCCCCAGCATTTT

d_call: TRBD2
v_call: TRBV12-3/TRBV12-4
j_call: TRBJ2-1
clone_size: -
cdr3_aa: CASTYQLAGEQFF
cdr3_nt: TGTGCCAGTACCTACCAACTAGCGGGAGAGCAGTTCTTC

d_call: TRBD1
v_call: TRBV24-1
j_call: TRBJ2-1
clone_size: once
cdr3_aa: CATSDQNRGRAYYNEQFF
cdr3_nt: TGTGCCACCAGTGATCAAAACAGGGGTCGGGCCTATTACAATGAGCAGTTCTTC

d_call: TRBD1
v_call: TRBV27
j_call: TRBJ2-7
clone_size: -
cdr3_aa: CASSLFGDRVDEQYF
cdr3_nt: TGTGCCAGCAGTCTCTTTGGGGACAGGGTCGACGAGCAGTACTTC

d_call: -
v_call: TRBV29-1
j_call: TRBJ1-3
clone_size: few
cdr3_aa: CSVAGAQGNTIYF
cdr3_nt: TGCAGCGTTGCAGGGGCGCAGGGAAACACCATATATTTT

d_call: TRBD1
v_call: TRBV6-5
j_call: TRBJ1-5
clone_size: -
cdr3_aa: CASSYRATGGNQPQHF
cdr3_nt: TGTGCCAGCAGTTACCGCGCGACAGGGGGCAATCAGCCCCAGCATTTT

d_call: -
v_call: TRBV7-9
j_call: TRBJ1-1
clone_size: -
cdr3_aa: CASSPQGRNTEAFF
cdr3_nt: TGTGCCAGCAGCCCGCAGGGTAGGAACACTGAAGCTTTCTTT

d_call: TRBD2
v_call: TRBV11-2
j_call: TRBJ2-1
clone_size: -
cdr3_aa: CASSLQLAGGYNEQFF
cdr3_nt: TGTGCCAGCAGCTTACAACTAGCGGGAGGTTACAATGAGCAGTTCTTC

d_call: -
v_call: TRBV19
j_call: TRBJ2-1
clone_size: -
cdr3_aa: CASRVQGNSYNEQFF
cdr3_nt: TGTGCCAGTAGGGTGCAGGGCAATTCCTACAATGAGCAGTTCTTC

d_call: -
v_call: TRBV18
j_call: TRBJ2-2
clone_size: -
cdr3_aa: CASSPPIDSNTGELFF
cdr3_nt: TGTGCCAGCTCACCACCGATTGACTCGAACACCGGGGAGCTGTTTTTT

d_call: TRBD1
v_call: TRBV30
j_call: TRBJ1-1
clone_size: -
cdr3_aa: CAWSGQGEAFF
cdr3_nt: TGTGCCTGGAGCGGACAGGGGGAAGCTTTCTTT

d_call: -
v_call: TRBV19
j_call: TRBJ2-2
clone_size: once
cdr3_aa: CASSIVSSPHTGELFF
cdr3_nt: TGTGCCAGTAGTATAGTGAGCAGCCCGCACACCGGGGAGCTGTTTTTT

d_call: -
v_call: TRBV30
j_call: TRBJ2-2
clone_size: medium-sized
cdr3_aa: CAWSRGTVTGELFF
cdr3_nt: TGTGCCTGGAGTCGCGGGACAGTCACCGGGGAGCTGTTTTTT

d_call: TRBD1
v_call: TRBV14
j_call: TRBJ2-5
clone_size: -
cdr3_aa: CASSLRQGRVETQYF
cdr3_nt: TGTGCCAGCAGCCTCCGACAGGGGCGAGTGGAGACCCAGTACTTC

d_call: TRBD2
v_call: TRBV7-8
j_call: TRBJ2-1
clone_size: -
cdr3_aa: CASSLRIAGGSMGGEQFF
cdr3_nt: TGTGCCAGCAGCTTACGAATAGCGGGAGGGTCGATGGGTGGCGAGCAGTTCTTC

d_call: -
v_call: TRBV7-2
j_call: TRBJ2-1
clone_size: -
cdr3_aa: CASSPTKGEQFF
cdr3_nt: TGTGCCAGCAGCCCCACTAAGGGTGAGCAGTTCTTC

d_call: -
v_call: TRBV19
j_call: TRBJ2-7
clone_size: once
cdr3_aa: CASSSLYEQYF
cdr3_nt: TGTGCCAGTAGCTCCCTCTACGAGCAGTACTTC

d_call: TRBD2
v_call: TRBV10-3
j_call: TRBJ2-5
clone_size: -
cdr3_aa: CAISGIAGAGGETQYF
cdr3_nt: TGTGCCATCAGTGGCATAGCGGGAGCAGGTGGAGAGACCCAGTACTTC

d_call: -
v_call: TRBV19
j_call: TRBJ1-1
clone_size: -
cdr3_aa: CASKPSVTEAFF
cdr3_nt: TGTGCCAGTAAACCCTCGGTCACTGAAGCTTTCTTT